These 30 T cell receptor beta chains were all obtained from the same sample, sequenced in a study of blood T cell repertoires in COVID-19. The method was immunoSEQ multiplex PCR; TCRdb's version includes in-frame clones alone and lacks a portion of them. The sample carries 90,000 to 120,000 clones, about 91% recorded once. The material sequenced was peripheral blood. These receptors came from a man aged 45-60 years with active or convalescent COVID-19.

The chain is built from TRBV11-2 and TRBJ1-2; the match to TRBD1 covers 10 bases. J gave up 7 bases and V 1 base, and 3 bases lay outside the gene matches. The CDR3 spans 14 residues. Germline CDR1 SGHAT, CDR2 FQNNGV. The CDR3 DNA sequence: TGTGCCAGCAGCTTAGGGGACAGGGGATTTGGCTACACCTTC. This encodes CASSLGDRGFGYTF. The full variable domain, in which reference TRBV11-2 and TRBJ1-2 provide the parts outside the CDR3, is EAGVAQSPRYKIIEKRQSVAFWCNPISGHATLYWYQQILGQGPKLLIQFQNNGVVDDSQLPKDRFSAERLKGVDSTLKIQPAKLEDSAVYLCASSLGDRGFGYTFGSGTRLTVV.

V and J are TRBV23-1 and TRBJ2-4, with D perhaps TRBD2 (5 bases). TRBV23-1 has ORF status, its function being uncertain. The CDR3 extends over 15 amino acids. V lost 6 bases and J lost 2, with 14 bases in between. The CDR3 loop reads CASRWRLRPKNIQYF. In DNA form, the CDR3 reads TGCGCCAGCAGGTGGAGGCTTCGGCCCAAAAACATTCAGTACTTC.

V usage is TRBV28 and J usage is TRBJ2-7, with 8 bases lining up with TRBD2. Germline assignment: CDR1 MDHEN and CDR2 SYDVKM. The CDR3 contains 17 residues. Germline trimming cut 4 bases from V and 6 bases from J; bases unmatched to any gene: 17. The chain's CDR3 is CASSSPGEGTRRGEQYF. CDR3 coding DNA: TGTGCCAGCAGTTCCCCCGGGGAGGGGACTAGGAGAGGCGAGCAGTACTTC.

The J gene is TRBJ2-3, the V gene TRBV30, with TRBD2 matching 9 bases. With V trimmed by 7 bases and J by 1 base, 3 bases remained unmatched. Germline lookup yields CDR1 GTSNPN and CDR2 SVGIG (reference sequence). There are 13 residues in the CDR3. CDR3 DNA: TGTGCCTATGCGGGAGGGGGCACAGATACGCAGTATTTT. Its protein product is CAYAGGGTDTQYF. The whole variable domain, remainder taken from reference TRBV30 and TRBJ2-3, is SQTIHQWPATLVQPVGSPLSLECTVEGTSNPNLYWYRQAAGRGLQLLFYSVGIGQISSEVPQNLSASRPQDRQFILSSKKLLLSDSGFYLCAYAGGGTDTQYFGPGTRLTVL.

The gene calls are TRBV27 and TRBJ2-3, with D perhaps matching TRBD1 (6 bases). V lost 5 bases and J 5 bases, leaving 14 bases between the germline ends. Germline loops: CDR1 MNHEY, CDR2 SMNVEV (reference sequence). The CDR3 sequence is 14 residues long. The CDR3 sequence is CASSTYRVGDTQYF. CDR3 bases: TGTGCCAGCAGTACCTACAGGGTTGGAGATACGCAGTATTTT.

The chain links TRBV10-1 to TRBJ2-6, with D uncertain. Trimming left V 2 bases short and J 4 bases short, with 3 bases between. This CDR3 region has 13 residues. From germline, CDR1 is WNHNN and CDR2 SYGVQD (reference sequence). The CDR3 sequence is CASSEEGANVLTF. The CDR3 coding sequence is TGCGCCAGCAGTGAGGAGGGGGCCAACGTCCTGACTTTC.

The CDR3 is CASSLVGLGGRFGDDKAGETQYF. The DNA of the CDR3 is TGTGCCAGCAGCTTAGTCGGGCTAGGCGGGAGGTTTGGGGATGACAAGGCAGGAGAGACCCAGTACTTC. This chain connects TRBV13 to TRBJ2-5; 8 bases line up with TRBD2. CDR1 and CDR2 (germline): PRHDT, FYEKMQ (reference sequence). CDR3 length: 23 residues. Unmatched junction bases numbered 29, after V lost 1 base and J lost 4 bases.

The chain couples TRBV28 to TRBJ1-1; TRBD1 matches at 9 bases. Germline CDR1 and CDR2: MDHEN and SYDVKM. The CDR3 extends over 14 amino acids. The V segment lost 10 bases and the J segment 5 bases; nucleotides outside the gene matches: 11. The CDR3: CATDQGQGETEAFF. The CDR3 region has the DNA TGTGCCACCGACCAGGGACAGGGAGAGACTGAAGCTTTCTTT.

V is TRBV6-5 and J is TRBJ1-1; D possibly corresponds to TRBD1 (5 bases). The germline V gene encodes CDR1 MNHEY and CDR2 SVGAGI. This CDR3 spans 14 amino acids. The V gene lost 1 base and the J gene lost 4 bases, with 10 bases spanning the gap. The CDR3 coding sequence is TGTGCCAGCAGTTACTTACAGGCCCCCACTGAAGCTTTCTTT. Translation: CASSYLQAPTEAFF.

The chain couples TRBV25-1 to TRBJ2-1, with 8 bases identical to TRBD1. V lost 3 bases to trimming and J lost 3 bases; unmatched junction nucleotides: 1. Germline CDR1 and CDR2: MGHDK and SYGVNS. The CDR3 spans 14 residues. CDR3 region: CASSDGQGYNEQFF. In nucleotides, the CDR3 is TGTGCCAGCAGTGACGGACAGGGCTACAATGAGCAGTTCTTC. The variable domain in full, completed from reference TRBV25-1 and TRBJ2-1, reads EADIYQTPRYLVIGTGKKITLECSQTMGHDKMYWYQQDPGMELHLIHYSYGVNSTEKGDLSSESTVSRIRTEHFPLTLESARPSHTSQYLCASSDGQGYNEQFFGPGTRLTVL.

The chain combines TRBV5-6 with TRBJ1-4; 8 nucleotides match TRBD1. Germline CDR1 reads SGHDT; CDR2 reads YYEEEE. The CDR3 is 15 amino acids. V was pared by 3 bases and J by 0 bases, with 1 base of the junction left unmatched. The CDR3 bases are TGTGCCAGCAGCTGGGACAGGACAACTAATGAAAAACTGTTTTTT. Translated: CASSWDRTTNEKLFF.

This CDR3 reads CASSLVSRRPDTETQYF. In DNA, the CDR3 is TGTGCCAGCAGCTTAGTGAGTCGGCGGCCCGATACAGAGACCCAGTACTTC. The chain combines TRBV11-2 with TRBJ2-5, with D uncertain. CDR3 size: 17 residues. V lost 1 base and J lost 4, with 19 bases in between. Germline-derived CDR1 and CDR2 are SGHAT and FQNNGV.

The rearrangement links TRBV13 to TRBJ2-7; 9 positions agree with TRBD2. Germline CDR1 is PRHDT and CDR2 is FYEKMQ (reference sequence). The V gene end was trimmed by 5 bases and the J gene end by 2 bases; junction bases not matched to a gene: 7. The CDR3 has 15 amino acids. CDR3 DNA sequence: TGTGCCAGCAGCACGGTTAGCGGGAGTACCTACGAGCAGTACTTC. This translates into CASSTVSGSTYEQYF.

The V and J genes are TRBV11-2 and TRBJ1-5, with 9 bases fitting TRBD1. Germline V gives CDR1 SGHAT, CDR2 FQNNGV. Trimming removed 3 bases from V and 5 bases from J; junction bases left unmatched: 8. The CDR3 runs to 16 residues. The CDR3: CASSFGTGTGDQPQHF. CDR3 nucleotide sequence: TGTGCCAGCAGCTTTGGGACAGGGACGGGAGATCAGCCCCAGCATTTT. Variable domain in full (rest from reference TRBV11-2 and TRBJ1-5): EAGVAQSPRYKIIEKRQSVAFWCNPISGHATLYWYQQILGQGPKLLIQFQNNGVVDDSQLPKDRFSAERLKGVDSTLKIQPAKLEDSAVYLCASSFGTGTGDQPQHFGDGTRLSIL.

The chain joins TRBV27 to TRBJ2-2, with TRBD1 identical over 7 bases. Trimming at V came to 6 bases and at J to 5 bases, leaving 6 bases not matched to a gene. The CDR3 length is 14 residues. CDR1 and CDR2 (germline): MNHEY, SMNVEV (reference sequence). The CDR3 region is CASSRQGRTGELFF. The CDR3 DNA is TGTGCCAGCAGCCGACAGGGTCGGACCGGGGAGCTGTTTTTT.

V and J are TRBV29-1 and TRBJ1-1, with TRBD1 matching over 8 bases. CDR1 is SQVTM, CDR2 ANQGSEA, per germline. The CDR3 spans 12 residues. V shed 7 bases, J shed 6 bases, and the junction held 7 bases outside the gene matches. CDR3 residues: CSAGQGFPEAFF. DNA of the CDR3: TGCAGCGCCGGACAGGGATTCCCTGAAGCTTTCTTT.

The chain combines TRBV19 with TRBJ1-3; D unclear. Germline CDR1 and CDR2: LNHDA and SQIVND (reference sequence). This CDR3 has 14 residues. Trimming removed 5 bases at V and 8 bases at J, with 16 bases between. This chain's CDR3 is CASSPRKGADTIYF. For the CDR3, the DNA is TGTGCCAGTAGTCCTCGGAAGGGAGCGGACACCATATATTTT. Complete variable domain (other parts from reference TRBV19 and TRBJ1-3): DGGITQSPKYLFRKEGQNVTLSCEQNLNHDAMYWYRQDPGQGLRLIYYSQIVNDFQKGDIAEGYSVSREKKESFPLTVTSAQKNPTAFYLCASSPRKGADTIYFGEGSWLTVV.

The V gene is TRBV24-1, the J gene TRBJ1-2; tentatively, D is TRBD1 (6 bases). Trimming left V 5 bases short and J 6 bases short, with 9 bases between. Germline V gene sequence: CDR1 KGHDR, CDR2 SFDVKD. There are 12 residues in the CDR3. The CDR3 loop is CATSGTDHGYTF. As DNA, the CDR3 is TGTGCCACCAGTGGGACAGACCATGGCTACACCTTC.

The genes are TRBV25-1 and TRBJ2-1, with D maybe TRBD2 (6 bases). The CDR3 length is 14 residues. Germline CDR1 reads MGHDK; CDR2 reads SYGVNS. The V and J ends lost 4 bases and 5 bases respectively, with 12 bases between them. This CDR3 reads CASSAAGLNNEQFF. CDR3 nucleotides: TGTGCCAGCAGTGCCGCGGGACTCAACAATGAGCAGTTCTTC.

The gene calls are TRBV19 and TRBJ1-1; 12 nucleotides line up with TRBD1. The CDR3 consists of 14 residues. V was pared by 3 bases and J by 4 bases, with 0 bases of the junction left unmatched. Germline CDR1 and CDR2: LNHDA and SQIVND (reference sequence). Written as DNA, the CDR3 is TGTGCCAGTAGTATGGGACAGGGGGCCACTGAAGCTTTCTTT. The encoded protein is CASSMGQGATEAFF.

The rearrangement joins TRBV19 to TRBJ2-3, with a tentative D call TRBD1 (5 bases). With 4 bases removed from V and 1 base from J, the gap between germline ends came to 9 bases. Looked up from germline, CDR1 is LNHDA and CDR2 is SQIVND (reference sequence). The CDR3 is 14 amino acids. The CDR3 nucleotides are TGTGCCAGTAGTAACGGACACCGCACAGATACGCAGTATTTT. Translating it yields CASSNGHRTDTQYF.

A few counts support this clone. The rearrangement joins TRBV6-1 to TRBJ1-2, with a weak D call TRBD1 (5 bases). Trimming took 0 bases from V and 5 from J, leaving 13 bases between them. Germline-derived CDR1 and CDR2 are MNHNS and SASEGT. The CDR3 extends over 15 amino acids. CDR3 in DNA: TGTGCCAGCAGTGAAGCGGGGCAGGGAGGGTATGGCTACACCTTC. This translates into CASSEAGQGGYGYTF.

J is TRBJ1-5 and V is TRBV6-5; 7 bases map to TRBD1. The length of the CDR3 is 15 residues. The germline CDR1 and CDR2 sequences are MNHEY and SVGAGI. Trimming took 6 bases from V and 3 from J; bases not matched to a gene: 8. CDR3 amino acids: CASSPGGQTNQPQHF. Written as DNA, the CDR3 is TGTGCCAGCAGCCCAGGGGGACAGACCAATCAGCCCCAGCATTTT.

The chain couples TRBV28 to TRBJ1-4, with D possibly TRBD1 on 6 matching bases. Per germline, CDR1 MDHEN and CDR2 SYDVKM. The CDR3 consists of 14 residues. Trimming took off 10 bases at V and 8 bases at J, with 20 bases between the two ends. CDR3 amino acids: CAIQSGGPGEKLFF. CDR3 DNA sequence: TGTGCCATCCAAAGTGGGGGCCCTGGGGAAAAACTGTTTTTT.

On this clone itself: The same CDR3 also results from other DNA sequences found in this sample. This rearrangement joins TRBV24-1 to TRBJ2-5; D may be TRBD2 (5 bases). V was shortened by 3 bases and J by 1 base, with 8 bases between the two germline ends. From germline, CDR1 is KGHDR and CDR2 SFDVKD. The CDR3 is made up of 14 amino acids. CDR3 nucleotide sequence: TGTGCCACCAGTGATAGGCGGGTCCAAGAGACCCAGTACTTC. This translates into CATSDRRVQETQYF.

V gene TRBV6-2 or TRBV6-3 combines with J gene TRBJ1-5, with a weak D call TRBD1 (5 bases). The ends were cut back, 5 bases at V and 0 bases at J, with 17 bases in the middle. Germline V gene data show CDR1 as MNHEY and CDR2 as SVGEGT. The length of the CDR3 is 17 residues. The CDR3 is CASSAGITPYSNQPQHF. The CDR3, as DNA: TGTGCCAGCAGTGCAGGGATCACTCCGTATAGCAATCAGCCCCAGCATTTT.

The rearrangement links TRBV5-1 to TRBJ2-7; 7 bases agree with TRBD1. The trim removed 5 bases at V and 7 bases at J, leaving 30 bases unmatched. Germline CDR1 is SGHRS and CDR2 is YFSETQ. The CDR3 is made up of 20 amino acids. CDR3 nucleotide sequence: TGCGCCAGCAGTTCCCTCCCCCCGGGACAGAGAACTTACGAGCAGCGGGAGCAGTACTTC. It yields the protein CASSSLPPGQRTYEQREQYF.

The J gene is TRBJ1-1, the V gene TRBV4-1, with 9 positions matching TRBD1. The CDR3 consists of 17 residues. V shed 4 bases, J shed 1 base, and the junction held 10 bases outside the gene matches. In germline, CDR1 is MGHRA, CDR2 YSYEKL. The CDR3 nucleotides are TGCGCCAGCAGCCGAACTACTCCGGGACAGGGGAACACTGAAGCTTTCTTT. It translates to CASSRTTPGQGNTEAFF.

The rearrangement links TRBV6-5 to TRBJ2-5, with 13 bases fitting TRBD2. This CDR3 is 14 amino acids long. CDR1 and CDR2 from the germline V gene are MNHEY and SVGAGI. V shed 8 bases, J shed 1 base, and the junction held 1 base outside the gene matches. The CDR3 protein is CASGTSGIQETQYF. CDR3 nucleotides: TGTGCCAGCGGGACTAGCGGGATCCAAGAGACCCAGTACTTC.

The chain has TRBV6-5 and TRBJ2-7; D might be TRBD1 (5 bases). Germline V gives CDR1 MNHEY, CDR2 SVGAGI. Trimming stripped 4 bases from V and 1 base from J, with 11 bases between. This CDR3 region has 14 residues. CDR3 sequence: CASSSRTISYEQYF. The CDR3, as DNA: TGTGCCAGCAGTTCTAGGACAATATCCTACGAGCAGTACTTC.